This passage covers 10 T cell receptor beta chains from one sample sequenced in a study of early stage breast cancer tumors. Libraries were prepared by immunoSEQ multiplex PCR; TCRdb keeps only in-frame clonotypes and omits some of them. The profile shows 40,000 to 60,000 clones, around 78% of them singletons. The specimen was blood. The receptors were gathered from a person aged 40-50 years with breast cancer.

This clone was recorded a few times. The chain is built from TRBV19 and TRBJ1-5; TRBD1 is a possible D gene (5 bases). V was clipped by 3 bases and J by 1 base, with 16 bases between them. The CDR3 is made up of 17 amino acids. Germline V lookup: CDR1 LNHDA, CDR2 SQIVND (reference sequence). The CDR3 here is CASSISGGLHSNQPQHF. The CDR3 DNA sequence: TGTGCCAGTAGTATCTCGGGGGGACTCCACAGCAATCAGCCCCAGCATTTT.

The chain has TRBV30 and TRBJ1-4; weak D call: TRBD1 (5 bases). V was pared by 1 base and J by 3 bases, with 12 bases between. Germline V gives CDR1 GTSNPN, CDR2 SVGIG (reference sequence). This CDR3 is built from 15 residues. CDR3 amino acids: CAWSAGRAANEKLFF. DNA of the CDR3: TGTGCCTGGAGTGCGGGACGGGCAGCTAATGAAAAACTGTTTTTT.

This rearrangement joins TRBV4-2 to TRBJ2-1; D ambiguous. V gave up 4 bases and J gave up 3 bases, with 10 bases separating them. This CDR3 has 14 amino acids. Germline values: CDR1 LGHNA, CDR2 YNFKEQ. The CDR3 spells CASSPSDDYNEQFF. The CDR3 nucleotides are TGTGCCAGCAGCCCCTCGGACGACTACAATGAGCAGTTCTTC.

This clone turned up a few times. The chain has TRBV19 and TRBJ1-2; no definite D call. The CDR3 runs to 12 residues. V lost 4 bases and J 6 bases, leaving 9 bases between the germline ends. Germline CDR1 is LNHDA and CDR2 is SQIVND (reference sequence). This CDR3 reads CASSTTQDGYTF. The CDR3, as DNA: TGTGCCAGTAGTACCACCCAAGATGGCTACACCTTC.

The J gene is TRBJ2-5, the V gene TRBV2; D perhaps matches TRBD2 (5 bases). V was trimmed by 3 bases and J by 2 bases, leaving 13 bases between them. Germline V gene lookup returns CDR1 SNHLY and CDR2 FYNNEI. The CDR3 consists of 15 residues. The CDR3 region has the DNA TGTGCCAGCAGTGACGGGATCCTATCACAAGAGACCCAGTACTTC. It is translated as CASSDGILSQETQYF.

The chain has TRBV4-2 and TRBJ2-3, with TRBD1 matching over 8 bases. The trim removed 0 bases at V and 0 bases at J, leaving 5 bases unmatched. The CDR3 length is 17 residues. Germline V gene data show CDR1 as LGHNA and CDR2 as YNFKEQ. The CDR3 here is CASSQDGTGGSTDTQYF. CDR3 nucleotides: TGTGCCAGCAGCCAAGATGGGACAGGAGGGAGCACAGATACGCAGTATTTT.

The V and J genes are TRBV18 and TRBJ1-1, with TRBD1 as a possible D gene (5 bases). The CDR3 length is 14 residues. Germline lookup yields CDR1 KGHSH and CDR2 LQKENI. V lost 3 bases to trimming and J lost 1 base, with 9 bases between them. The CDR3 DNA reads TGTGCCAGCTCACCGCAGGGCCCGAACACTGAAGCTTTCTTT. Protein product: CASSPQGPNTEAFF.

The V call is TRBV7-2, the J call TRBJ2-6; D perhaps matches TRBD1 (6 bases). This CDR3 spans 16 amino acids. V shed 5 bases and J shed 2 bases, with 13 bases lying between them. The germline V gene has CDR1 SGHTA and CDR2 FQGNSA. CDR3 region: CASSQRPGAGANVLTF. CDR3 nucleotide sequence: TGTGCCAGCAGCCAAAGGCCAGGGGCTGGGGCCAACGTCCTGACTTTC.

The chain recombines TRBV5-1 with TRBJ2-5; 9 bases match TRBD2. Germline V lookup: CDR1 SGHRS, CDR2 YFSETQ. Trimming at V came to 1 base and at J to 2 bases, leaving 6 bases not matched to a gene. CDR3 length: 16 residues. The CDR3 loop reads CASSLYGTSSQETQYF. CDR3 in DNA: TGCGCCAGCAGCTTGTACGGGACTAGCTCACAAGAGACCCAGTACTTC.

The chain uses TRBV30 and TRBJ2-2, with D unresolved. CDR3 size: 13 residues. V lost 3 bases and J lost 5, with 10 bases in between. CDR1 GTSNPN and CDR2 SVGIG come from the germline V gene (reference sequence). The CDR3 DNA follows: TGTGCCTGGAGACCCCAAGGAACCGGGGAGCTGTTTTTT. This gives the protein CAWRPQGTGELFF.